The 24 T cell receptor beta chains below were found in one sample sequenced in a study of cytomegalovirus exposure and HLA in healthy donors. The PCR made use of 60 Vbeta and 13 Jbeta primers. Repertoires were generated with immunoSEQ multiplex PCR, while TCRdb's copy carries only in-frame clones and drops some. The data hold about 100,000 clones, with 50% to 65% observed a single time. What was sequenced was PBMCs. These receptors came from a man younger than 40 in good health and CMV-seropositive.

V and J are TRBV19 and TRBJ1-2; D is uncertain. The CDR3 is 11 amino acids. Per germline, CDR1 LNHDA and CDR2 SQIVND (reference sequence). Trimming shortened V by 5 bases and J by 4 bases, and 5 bases separated the two germline ends. The CDR3 sequence is CASSPLYGYTF. CDR3 bases: TGTGCCAGTAGTCCACTCTATGGCTACACCTTC.

The V gene is TRBV18, the J gene TRBJ2-1; D remains ambiguous. This CDR3 comprises 14 residues. V was clipped by 3 bases and J by 4 bases, with 10 bases between them. Germline loops: CDR1 KGHSH, CDR2 LQKENI. CDR3 sequence (DNA): TGTGCCAGCTCACCTGCGACGGGTTACAATGAGCAGTTCTTC. Translation gives CASSPATGYNEQFF. Variable domain in full (rest from reference TRBV18 and TRBJ2-1): NAGVMQNPRHLVRRRGQEARLRCSPMKGHSHVYWYRQLPEEGLKFMVYLQKENIIDESGMPKERFSAEFPKEGPSILRIQQVVRGDSAAYFCASSPATGYNEQFFGPGTRLTVL.

The rearrangement links TRBV7-3 to TRBJ2-3, with 10 bases fitting TRBD2. The CDR3 consists of 14 residues. V lost 9 bases, J lost 4 bases, and 7 bases stayed unmatched. Germline-derived CDR1 and CDR2 are SGHTA and FQGTGA. Here the CDR3 DNA reads TGTGCCAGTTCAGCGGGGGGGACCCCAGATACGCAGTATTTT. This encodes CASSAGGTPDTQYF. Full variable domain (rest looked up from reference TRBV7-3 and TRBJ2-3): GAGVSQTPSNKVTEKGKYVELRCDPISGHTALYWYRQSLGQGPEFLIYFQGTGAADDSGLPNDRFFAVRPEGSVSTLKIQRTERGDSAVYLCASSAGGTPDTQYFGPGTRLTVL.

The rearrangement links TRBV7-3 to TRBJ2-5; D might be TRBD1 (5 bases). V was shortened by 3 bases and J by 5 bases, with 10 bases between the two germline ends. The CDR3 is 13 amino acids. Germline V gene data show CDR1 as SGHTA and CDR2 as FQGTGA. The CDR3 sequence: CASSFQGSETQYF. CDR3 DNA sequence: TGTGCCAGCAGCTTTCAGGGTAGCGAGACCCAGTACTTC.

The chain joins TRBV9 to TRBJ2-3; possibly TRBD1 for D (5 bases). CDR1 is SGDLS, CDR2 YYNGEE, per germline. Trimming removed 1 base from V and 0 bases from J, with 12 bases in between. CDR3 length: 16 amino acids. CDR3 nucleotides: TGTGCCAGCAGCGTACGGGTGGGGCTCAGCACAGATACGCAGTATTTT. Translating it yields CASSVRVGLSTDTQYF.

This chain uses TRBV5-1 with TRBJ2-2; 7 bases agree with TRBD1. Germline V gene sequence: CDR1 SGHRS, CDR2 YFSETQ. The CDR3 spans 13 residues. Trimming cost V 0 bases and J 10 bases; bases outside gene matches: 3. This chain's CDR3 is CASSLGDSQELFF. CDR3 bases: TGCGCCAGCAGCTTGGGGGACAGCCAGGAGCTGTTTTTT.

CDR3 in DNA: TGTGCCAGCAGCCTATTTCGACGGGGGAATCAGCCCCAGCATTTT. Translating it yields CASSLFRRGNQPQHF. V usage is TRBV7-3 and J usage is TRBJ1-5, with TRBD1 as a possible D gene (5 bases). Germline lookup yields CDR1 SGHTA and CDR2 FQGTGA. The CDR3 is 15 amino acids. Trimming cost V 5 bases and J 4 bases, with 15 bases left between them.

Note on this clone: A much larger clone sits a single nucleotide away, making a read error possible. The rearrangement links TRBV7-3 to TRBJ2-7, with 10 bases aligning to TRBD1. This CDR3 contains 13 residues. V was pared by 4 bases and J by 6 bases, with 3 bases of the junction left unmatched. Germline loops: CDR1 SGHTA, CDR2 FQGTGA. The CDR3 reads CASSSGQGGEQYF. CDR3 in DNA: TGTGCCAGCAGCTCCGGACAGGGGGGCGAGCAGTACTTC.

The genes are TRBV5-1 and TRBJ2-3; a possible D gene is TRBD2 (6 bases). Germline V CDR1 and CDR2: SGHRS, YFSETQ. The CDR3 runs to 19 residues. V was shortened by 4 bases and J by 1 base, with 25 bases between the two germline ends. CDR3 region: CASSTTGGSHGIGTDTQYF. DNA of the CDR3: TGCGCCAGCAGCACTACTGGGGGGAGTCACGGAATTGGCACAGATACGCAGTATTTT. Together with reference TRBV5-1 and TRBJ2-3, the CDR3 gives the full variable domain: KAGVTQTPRYLIKTRGQQVTLSCSPISGHRSVSWYQQTPGQGLQFLFEYFSETQRNKGNFPGRFSGRQFSNSRSEMNVSTLELGDSALYLCASSTTGGSHGIGTDTQYFGPGTRLTVL.

The chain carries TRBV9 and TRBJ1-4; weak D call: TRBD1 (5 bases). V lost 6 bases to trimming and J lost 7 bases, with 16 bases between them. CDR1 SGDLS and CDR2 YYNGEE come from the germline V gene. CDR3 length: 14 residues. The CDR3 region is CASTPGGLGEKLFF. CDR3 bases: TGTGCCAGCACCCCGGGGGGGTTGGGTGAAAAACTGTTTTTT. Together with reference TRBV9 and TRBJ1-4, the CDR3 gives the full variable domain: DSGVTQTPKHLITATGQRVTLRCSPRSGDLSVYWYQQSLDQGLQFLIQYYNGEERAKGNILERFSAQQFPDLHSELNLSSLELGDSALYFCASTPGGLGEKLFFGSGTQLSVL.

This chain joins TRBV7-2 and TRBJ2-3; 10 bases fit TRBD2. V gave up 2 bases and J gave up 6 bases; unmatched junction bases: 5. The CDR3 runs to 15 residues. Looked up from germline, CDR1 is SGHTA and CDR2 is FQGNSA. This CDR3 is CASSLFSGGLDTQYF. CDR3 sequence (DNA): TGTGCCAGCAGCTTATTTAGCGGGGGGTTGGATACGCAGTATTTT.

This chain joins TRBV2 and TRBJ2-7, with D tentatively TRBD1 (6 bases). CDR1 is SNHLY, CDR2 FYNNEI, per germline. The CDR3 is 15 residues long. Trimming took off 6 bases at V and 3 bases at J, with 18 bases between the two ends. Here the CDR3 reads CASSFQAWTVYEQYF. CDR3 in DNA: TGTGCCAGCAGCTTCCAGGCTTGGACAGTCTACGAGCAGTACTTC.

This chain links TRBV9 with TRBJ2-6, with TRBD1 as a possible D gene (6 bases). Germline lookup yields CDR1 SGDLS and CDR2 YYNGEE. The CDR3 consists of 17 residues. V shed 2 bases and J shed 0 bases, with 12 bases lying between them. This CDR3 reads CASSVTTGNSGANVLTF. CDR3 in DNA: TGTGCCAGCAGCGTCACCACAGGGAACTCTGGGGCCAACGTCCTGACTTTC.

This clone has just a few counts. This chain joins TRBV7-6 and TRBJ2-4; D unclear. Trimming took off 1 base at V and 9 bases at J, with 10 bases between the two ends. In germline, CDR1 is SGHVS, CDR2 FNYEAQ. The CDR3 extends over 13 amino acids. The CDR3 sequence: CASSLVLGGIQYF. The DNA of the CDR3 is TGTGCCAGCAGCTTAGTTCTCGGCGGCATTCAGTACTTC.

The J gene is TRBJ2-3, the V gene TRBV6-5; tentatively, D is TRBD2 (5 bases). V was shortened by 0 bases and J by 4 bases, with 5 bases between the two germline ends. The CDR3 length is 13 residues. CDR1 and CDR2 from the germline V gene are MNHEY and SVGAGI. Here the CDR3 reads CASSYSRADTQYF. CDR3 DNA: TGTGCCAGCAGTTACTCGAGGGCAGATACGCAGTATTTT.

The CDR3 bases are TGTGCCACCAGCAGAGCCCTTCTCTCTTACGAGCAGTACTTC. Its protein is CATSRALLSYEQYF. The chain joins TRBV15 to TRBJ2-7; no clear D. The germline gives CDR1 LNHNV, CDR2 YYDKDF (reference sequence). The V gene lost 1 base and the J gene lost 4 bases, with 11 bases spanning the gap. The CDR3 extends over 14 amino acids.

This clone was seen more than once but under ten times. The chain combines TRBV4-2 with TRBJ2-1; 9 positions agree with TRBD2. The CDR3 has 17 amino acids. Germline V gene sequence: CDR1 LGHNA, CDR2 YNFKEQ. The V segment lost 0 bases and the J segment 8 bases; nucleotides outside the gene matches: 11. The CDR3 is CASSQEKGAGGSDEQFF. CDR3 in DNA: TGTGCCAGCAGCCAAGAAAAGGGAGCGGGGGGCTCGGATGAGCAGTTCTTC.

This clone has only a few counts. This sequence joins TRBV7-9 and TRBJ2-2, with TRBD1 as a possible D gene (6 bases). Germline V CDR1 and CDR2: SEHNR, FQNEAQ (reference sequence). The ends were cut back, 10 bases at V and 4 bases at J, with 16 bases in the middle. The CDR3 loop spans 14 amino acids. The CDR3 DNA reads TGTGCCACTACTACAGGGTCGGGCACCGGGGAGCTGTTTTTT. Its protein is CATTTGSGTGELFF.

The chain links TRBV6-5 to TRBJ2-7, with 8 bases matching TRBD1. The trim removed 2 bases at V and 1 base at J, leaving 4 bases unmatched. The CDR3 extends over 15 amino acids. From germline, CDR1 is MNHEY and CDR2 SVGAGI. In nucleotides, the CDR3 is TGTGCCAGCAGTTACACCGGACAGGGTTCCTACGAGCAGTACTTC. Translation: CASSYTGQGSYEQYF.

The CDR3 coding sequence is TGCGCCAGCAGTCCGGCTAACTATGGCTACACCTTC. It encodes CASSPANYGYTF. The V and J genes are TRBV10-1 and TRBJ1-2; D uncertain. This CDR3 comprises 12 residues. Germline CDR1 and CDR2: WNHNN and SYGVQD (reference sequence). The V end lost 5 bases, the J end lost 0 bases, and 4 bases lay between the germline ends.

The chain joins TRBV5-1 to TRBJ1-6; D uncertain. Germline V gene data show CDR1 as SGHRS and CDR2 as YFSETQ. The length of the CDR3 is 15 residues. Trimming pared 0 bases from V and 4 bases from J, leaving 8 bases between. The CDR3 DNA sequence: TGCGCCAGCAGCTTGGCGGCAGGTTATAATTCACCCCTCCACTTT. Encoded protein: CASSLAAGYNSPLHF.

The rearrangement links TRBV10-3 to TRBJ2-3; TRBD2 matches at 9 bases. Losses at the gene ends were 4 bases for V and 4 bases for J; bases not matched to a gene: 6. This CDR3 is built from 15 residues. The germline CDR1 and CDR2 sequences are ENHRY and SYGVKD. The CDR3 region is CAISGLRGGPDTQYF. CDR3 coding DNA: TGTGCCATCAGTGGCTTGCGGGGGGGCCCAGATACGCAGTATTTT.

This chain uses TRBV28 with TRBJ2-7, with a tentative D call TRBD1 (6 bases). The CDR3 totals 13 residues. The germline CDR1 and CDR2 sequences are MDHEN and SYDVKM. The DNA for the CDR3 is TGTGCGACCGGCAGGGGCCTTCACTACGAGCAGTACTTC. It translates to CATGRGLHYEQYF.

This clone was detected only once. The conserved phenylalanine or tryptophan normally closing the CDR3 is absent here, so this likely arose from a read error. The chain carries TRBV30 and TRBJ1-5, with 7 bases fitting TRBD1. The ends lost 0 bases at V and 4 bases at J; junction bases unmatched: 3. Germline V CDR1 and CDR2: GTSNPN, SVGIG (reference sequence). This CDR3 has 14 amino acids. CDR3 region: CAWSVLTGNQPQHL. CDR3 DNA sequence: TGTGCCTGGAGTGTCCTGACAGGGAATCAGCCCCAGCATCTT.